This is a list of T cell receptor beta chains from one sample in a study of shared clonotypes between healthy human individuals. The assay was immunoSEQ multiplex PCR, and TCRdb's table has in-frame clones only and misses some. The sample yields millions of clones, over 90% seen once. The sequenced material came from naive CD4+ T cells from PBMCs. These receptors were taken from a man aged 18 to 29 in good health. Some clones in this sample may be carry-over from other donors' samples. CDR3s include the opening cysteine and the closing phenylalanine or tryptophan. A D gene is named only where the DNA matches it firmly. Not all rows give a size; the values are once, few, many and, for expanded clones, a class.

cdr3_aa: CASSQGQGNDYGYTF
cdr3_nt: TGTGCCAGCTCTCAAGGACAGGGTAACGACTATGGCTACACCTTC
clone_size: NA
v_call: TRBV18
d_call: TRBD1
j_call: TRBJ1-2

cdr3_aa: CASSVDRVGKNTEAFF
cdr3_nt: TGTGCCAGCAGCGTAGACAGGGTCGGGAAGAACACTGAAGCTTTCTTT
clone_size: NA
v_call: TRBV13
d_call: TRBD1
j_call: TRBJ1-1

cdr3_aa: CASSPLPRIGHQPQHF
cdr3_nt: TGTGCCAGCAGCCCACTCCCCCGTATAGGTCATCAGCCCCAGCATTTT
clone_size: NA
v_call: TRBV28
d_call: NA
j_call: TRBJ1-5

cdr3_aa: CAWRDLGEKLFF
cdr3_nt: TGTGCCTGGAGAGACCTGGGTGAAAAACTGTTTTTT
clone_size: NA
v_call: TRBV30
d_call: NA
j_call: TRBJ1-4

cdr3_aa: CASSLGGKPNYGYTF
cdr3_nt: TGCGCCAGCAGTCTAGGGGGGAAGCCTAACTATGGCTACACCTTC
clone_size: NA
v_call: TRBV10-2
d_call: NA
j_call: TRBJ1-2

cdr3_aa: CASSLGLAGVGSYEQYF
cdr3_nt: TGTGCCAGCAGCCTCGGACTAGCGGGAGTGGGGAGCTACGAGCAGTACTTC
clone_size: NA
v_call: TRBV9
d_call: TRBD2
j_call: TRBJ2-7

cdr3_aa: CASSANIQGADQPQHF
cdr3_nt: TGTGCCAGCAGCGCAAACATACAGGGGGCGGATCAGCCCCAGCATTTT
clone_size: few
v_call: TRBV6-6
d_call: TRBD1
j_call: TRBJ1-5

cdr3_aa: CASSSYTSGITDTQYF
cdr3_nt: TGTGCCAGCAGCTCCTATACTAGCGGGATAACAGATACGCAGTATTTT
clone_size: once
v_call: TRBV11-1
d_call: TRBD2
j_call: TRBJ2-3

cdr3_aa: CARSEGRRSSYNEQFF
cdr3_nt: TGTGCCAGAAGCGAGGGACGGAGGAGCTCCTACAATGAGCAGTTCTTC
clone_size: once
v_call: TRBV5-3
d_call: NA
j_call: TRBJ2-1

cdr3_aa: CASSTAGTGVGYTF
cdr3_nt: TGTGCCAGCAGCACCGCAGGGACAGGGGTTGGCTACACCTTC
clone_size: NA
v_call: TRBV7-9
d_call: TRBD1
j_call: TRBJ1-2

cdr3_aa: CSVEFLLTEQFF
cdr3_nt: TGCAGCGTTGAGTTTCTTTTGACTGAGCAGTTCTTC
clone_size: once
v_call: TRBV29-1
d_call: NA
j_call: TRBJ2-1

cdr3_aa: CSVDVRGLTDTQYF
cdr3_nt: TGCAGCGTTGATGTCAGGGGGCTAACAGATACGCAGTATTTT
clone_size: NA
v_call: TRBV29-1
d_call: TRBD1
j_call: TRBJ2-3

cdr3_aa: CSVALRYHPYEQYF
cdr3_nt: TGCAGCGTTGCCCTTCGGTACCATCCCTACGAGCAGTACTTC
clone_size: NA
v_call: TRBV29-1
d_call: NA
j_call: TRBJ2-7

cdr3_aa: CASSLYGDTIYF
cdr3_nt: TGCGCCAGCAGCTTATACGGGGACACCATATATTTT
clone_size: NA
v_call: TRBV5-1
d_call: NA
j_call: TRBJ1-3

cdr3_aa: CAIPTSGSSDTQYF
cdr3_nt: TGTGCCATTCCGACTAGCGGGAGTTCAGATACGCAGTATTTT
clone_size: NA
v_call: TRBV6-1
d_call: TRBD2
j_call: TRBJ2-3

cdr3_aa: CASRSSRTGTYEQYF
cdr3_nt: TGTGCCAGCAGGTCAAGCCGGACAGGGACGTACGAGCAGTACTTC
clone_size: NA
v_call: TRBV28
d_call: TRBD1
j_call: TRBJ2-7

cdr3_aa: CASSQPDTGELFF
cdr3_nt: TGTGCCAGCAGCCAACCGGACACCGGGGAGCTGTTTTTT
clone_size: NA
v_call: TRBV4-2
d_call: NA
j_call: TRBJ2-2

cdr3_aa: CASSLRAGGGIMYGYTF
cdr3_nt: TGTGCCAGCAGCTTACGTGCAGGGGGCGGAATAATGTATGGCTACACCTTC
clone_size: NA
v_call: TRBV11-2
d_call: TRBD1
j_call: TRBJ1-2

cdr3_aa: CASRSGTEETQYF
cdr3_nt: TGCGCCAGCAGATCCGGGACGGAAGAGACCCAGTACTTC
clone_size: once
v_call: TRBV5-1
d_call: NA
j_call: TRBJ2-5

cdr3_aa: CASSSSEPFTDTQYF
cdr3_nt: TGTGCCAGCAGTTCATCCGAACCCTTCACAGATACGCAGTATTTT
clone_size: NA
v_call: TRBV28
d_call: NA
j_call: TRBJ2-3

cdr3_aa: CASSYIREETQYF
cdr3_nt: TGTGCCAGCAGTTATATCAGGGAGGAGACCCAGTACTTC
clone_size: NA
v_call: TRBV7-2
d_call: NA
j_call: TRBJ2-5

cdr3_aa: CASSLTSGGGDTQYF
cdr3_nt: TGTGCCAGCAGCCTGACTAGCGGGGGAGGAGATACGCAGTATTTT
clone_size: once
v_call: TRBV7-2
d_call: TRBD2
j_call: TRBJ2-3

cdr3_aa: CASSLGLGPTDTQYF
cdr3_nt: TGTGCCAGCAGCTTGGGACTAGGCCCCACAGATACGCAGTATTTT
clone_size: NA
v_call: TRBV7-2
d_call: TRBD2
j_call: TRBJ2-3

cdr3_aa: CASSQGWGGSYNEQFF
cdr3_nt: TGCGCCAGCAGCCAAGGATGGGGAGGCTCCTACAATGAGCAGTTCTTC
clone_size: NA
v_call: TRBV4-1
d_call: NA
j_call: TRBJ2-1

cdr3_aa: CASSLAIRPSGLTDTQYF
cdr3_nt: TGTGCCAGCAGCTTGGCAATTAGGCCTAGCGGACTCACAGATACGCAGTATTTT
clone_size: NA
v_call: TRBV5-6
d_call: TRBD2
j_call: TRBJ2-3

cdr3_aa: CASSVGIGRGGYSGNTIYF
cdr3_nt: TGTGCCAGCAGCGTAGGGATTGGGAGGGGAGGATACTCTGGAAACACCATATATTTT
clone_size: NA
v_call: TRBV9
d_call: NA
j_call: TRBJ1-3

cdr3_aa: CASSEGAFLDQPQHF
cdr3_nt: TGTGCCAGCAGTGAAGGTGCGTTTTTGGATCAGCCCCAGCATTTT
clone_size: NA
v_call: TRBV2
d_call: NA
j_call: TRBJ1-5

cdr3_aa: CASSPGLAGVGQETQYF
cdr3_nt: TGTGCCAGCAGCCCGGGACTAGCGGGAGTGGGGCAAGAGACCCAGTACTTC
clone_size: NA
v_call: TRBV7-3
d_call: TRBD2
j_call: TRBJ2-5

cdr3_aa: CASGKTGVLERGELFF
cdr3_nt: TGTGCCAGCGGGAAGACAGGGGTACTCGAAAGAGGGGAGCTGTTTTTT
clone_size: once
v_call: TRBV9
d_call: TRBD1
j_call: TRBJ2-2

cdr3_aa: CASSPPRQGHEQYF
cdr3_nt: TGTGCCAGCAGCCCCCCCCGACAGGGCCACGAGCAGTACTTC
clone_size: NA
v_call: TRBV7-3
d_call: TRBD1
j_call: TRBJ2-7

cdr3_aa: CAWSIARNEQFF
cdr3_nt: TGTGCCTGGTCGATAGCGCGTAATGAGCAGTTCTTC
clone_size: NA
v_call: TRBV30
d_call: NA
j_call: TRBJ2-1

cdr3_aa: CASSPGSPLALNTEAFF
cdr3_nt: TGTGCCAGCAGCCCGGGGAGTCCCCTCGCCTTGAACACTGAAGCTTTCTTT
clone_size: NA
v_call: TRBV11-2
d_call: NA
j_call: TRBJ1-1

cdr3_aa: CASSRDGSLYEQYF
cdr3_nt: TGTGCCAGCAGTAGAGACGGGTCCCTCTACGAGCAGTACTTC
clone_size: NA
v_call: TRBV27
d_call: NA
j_call: TRBJ2-7

cdr3_aa: CSADRVRTEAFF
cdr3_nt: TGCAGCGCGGACAGGGTACGAACTGAAGCTTTCTTT
clone_size: few
v_call: TRBV29-1
d_call: TRBD1
j_call: TRBJ1-1

cdr3_aa: CASSIATGNGYTF
cdr3_nt: TGTGCCAGTAGTATCGCGACAGGGAATGGCTACACCTTC
clone_size: NA
v_call: TRBV19
d_call: TRBD1
j_call: TRBJ1-2

cdr3_aa: CASTYGPSAGNEQFF
cdr3_nt: TGTGCCAGCACCTACGGACCCTCAGCCGGCAATGAGCAGTTCTTC
clone_size: NA
v_call: TRBV28
d_call: NA
j_call: TRBJ2-1

cdr3_aa: CSVDVSGPSQYF
cdr3_nt: TGCAGCGTTGACGTCAGTGGCCCATCCCAGTACTTC
clone_size: once
v_call: TRBV29-1
d_call: NA
j_call: TRBJ2-5

cdr3_aa: CASSLLPGRNYGYTF
cdr3_nt: TGCGCCAGCAGCTTGCTCCCGGGACGCAACTATGGCTACACCTTC
clone_size: NA
v_call: TRBV5-1
d_call: NA
j_call: TRBJ1-2

cdr3_aa: CASSGGRYTDTQYF
cdr3_nt: TGTGCCAGCAGTGGCGGGAGATATACAGATACGCAGTATTTT
clone_size: NA
v_call: TRBV6-1
d_call: TRBD2
j_call: TRBJ2-3

cdr3_aa: CASSDRGTLDF
cdr3_nt: TGTGCCAGCAGTGACAGAGGGACGTTGGACTTC
clone_size: NA
v_call: TRBV25-1
d_call: NA
j_call: TRBJ2-7

cdr3_aa: CAISEMGQWGVSPYGYTF
cdr3_nt: TGTGCCATCAGTGAGATGGGTCAGTGGGGGGTATCTCCCTATGGCTACACCTTC
clone_size: once
v_call: TRBV10-3
d_call: NA
j_call: TRBJ1-2

cdr3_aa: CASSLRAPSDTQYF
cdr3_nt: TGTGCCAGCAGCTTGCGGGCGCCGTCAGATACGCAGTATTTT
clone_size: NA
v_call: TRBV7-3
d_call: NA
j_call: TRBJ2-3

cdr3_aa: CASSEEGGGGGYTF
cdr3_nt: TGTGCCAGCAGTGAAGAGGGGGGCGGAGGCGGCTACACCTTC
clone_size: NA
v_call: TRBV2
d_call: NA
j_call: TRBJ1-2

cdr3_aa: CASSPDTGGGGYTF
cdr3_nt: TGTGCCAGCAGCCCTGACACGGGAGGTGGCGGCTACACCTTC
clone_size: NA
v_call: TRBV7-9
d_call: NA
j_call: TRBJ1-2

cdr3_aa: CASSRTDEQYF
cdr3_nt: TGTGCCAGCAGCCGAACGGACGAGCAGTACTTC
clone_size: NA
v_call: TRBV4-2
d_call: NA
j_call: TRBJ2-7

cdr3_aa: CASSSPGQTEAFF
cdr3_nt: TGTGCCAGCAGCTCGCCCGGGCAAACTGAAGCTTTCTTT
clone_size: NA
v_call: TRBV6-5
d_call: NA
j_call: TRBJ1-1

cdr3_aa: CASSPRQGTGELFF
cdr3_nt: TGTGCCAGCAGCCCCCGACAGGGCACCGGGGAGCTGTTTTTT
clone_size: NA
v_call: TRBV7-6
d_call: TRBD1
j_call: TRBJ2-2

cdr3_aa: CASSVTRDIFYVSGNTIYF
cdr3_nt: TGTGCCAGTAGTGTTACCCGGGACATCTTCTACGTCTCTGGAAACACCATATATTTT
clone_size: once
v_call: TRBV19
d_call: NA
j_call: TRBJ1-3

cdr3_aa: CASSRRREETQYF
cdr3_nt: TGTGCCAGCAGCCGTAGACGGGAGGAGACCCAGTACTTC
clone_size: NA
v_call: TRBV6-6
d_call: NA
j_call: TRBJ2-5

cdr3_aa: CASSLGQLDTGELFF
cdr3_nt: TGCGCCAGCAGCTTGGGGCAGTTAGACACCGGGGAGCTGTTTTTT
clone_size: NA
v_call: TRBV5-1
d_call: NA
j_call: TRBJ2-2

cdr3_aa: CASSLGGTGAPQETQYF
cdr3_nt: TGTGCCAGCAGCTTGGGTGGGACAGGAGCTCCTCAAGAGACCCAGTACTTC
clone_size: NA
v_call: TRBV5-6
d_call: TRBD1
j_call: TRBJ2-5

cdr3_aa: CASSPSSSYNEQFF
cdr3_nt: TGTGCCAGCAGCCCGTCGAGCTCCTACAATGAGCAGTTCTTC
clone_size: NA
v_call: TRBV14
d_call: NA
j_call: TRBJ2-1

cdr3_aa: CASSQTGTTQETQYF
cdr3_nt: TGTGCCAGCAGCCAGACCGGGACTACTCAAGAGACCCAGTACTTC
clone_size: NA
v_call: TRBV4-2
d_call: TRBD2
j_call: TRBJ2-5

cdr3_aa: CASSVASGRYYEQYF
cdr3_nt: TGTGCCAGCAGCGTAGCTAGCGGGAGGTACTACGAGCAGTACTTC
clone_size: NA
v_call: TRBV9
d_call: TRBD2
j_call: TRBJ2-7